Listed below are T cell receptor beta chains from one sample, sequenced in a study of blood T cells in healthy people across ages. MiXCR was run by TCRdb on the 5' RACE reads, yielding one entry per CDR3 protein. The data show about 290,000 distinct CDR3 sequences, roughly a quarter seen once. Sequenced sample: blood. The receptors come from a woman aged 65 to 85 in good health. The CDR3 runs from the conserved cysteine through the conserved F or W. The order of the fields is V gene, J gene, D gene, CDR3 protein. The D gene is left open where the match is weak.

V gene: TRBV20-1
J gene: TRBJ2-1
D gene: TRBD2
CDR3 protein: CSVRGSGSLNEQFF

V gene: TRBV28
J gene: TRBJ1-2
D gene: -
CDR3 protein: CASSYGQLGYTF

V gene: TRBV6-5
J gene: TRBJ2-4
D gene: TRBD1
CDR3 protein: CASSYSYYQGANIQYF

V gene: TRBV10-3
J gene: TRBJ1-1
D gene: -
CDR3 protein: CATGTGYAEAFF

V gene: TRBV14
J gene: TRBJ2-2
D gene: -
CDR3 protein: CASRIQNTGELFF

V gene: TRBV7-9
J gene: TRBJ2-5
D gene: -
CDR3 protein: CASSLARGQGRYQETQYF

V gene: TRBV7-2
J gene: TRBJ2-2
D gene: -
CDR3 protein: CASSDPSGRLDTGELFF

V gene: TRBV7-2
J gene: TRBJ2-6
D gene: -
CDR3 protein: CASSLVGSGSGANVLTF

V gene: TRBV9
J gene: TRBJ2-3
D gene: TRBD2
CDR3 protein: CASSSTGLSTQYF

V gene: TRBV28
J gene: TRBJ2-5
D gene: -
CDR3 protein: CASSLFPRDPRRETQYF

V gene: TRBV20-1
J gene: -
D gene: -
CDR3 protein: CSAPRIGTGGEQYF

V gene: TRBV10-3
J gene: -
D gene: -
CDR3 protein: CAIGGFGTVINEQFF

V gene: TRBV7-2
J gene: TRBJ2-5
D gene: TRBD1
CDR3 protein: CATSDRGVLETQYF

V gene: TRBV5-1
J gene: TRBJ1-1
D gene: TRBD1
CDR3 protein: CARTGVPNTEAFF

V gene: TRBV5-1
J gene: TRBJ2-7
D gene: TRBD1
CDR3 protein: CASSFRQGSSGEQYF

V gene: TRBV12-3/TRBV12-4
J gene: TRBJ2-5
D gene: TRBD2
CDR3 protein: CASSGPGTSGVQETQYF

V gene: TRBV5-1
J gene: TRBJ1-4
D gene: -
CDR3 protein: CASRLGRDNEKLFF

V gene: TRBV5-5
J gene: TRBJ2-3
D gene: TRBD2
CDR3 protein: CASSLAGLAGGGDTQYF

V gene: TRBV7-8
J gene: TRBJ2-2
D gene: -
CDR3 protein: CASSPAVGGNTGELFF

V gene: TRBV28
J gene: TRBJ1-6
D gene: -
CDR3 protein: CASRSLRNNSPLHF

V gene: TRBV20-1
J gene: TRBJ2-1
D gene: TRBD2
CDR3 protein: CSARDPLGGDEQFF

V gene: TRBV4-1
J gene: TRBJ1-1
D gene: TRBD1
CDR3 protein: CASSQSGTGETNTEAFF

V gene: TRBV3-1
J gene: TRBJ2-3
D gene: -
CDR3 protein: CASSQRARRTDTQYF

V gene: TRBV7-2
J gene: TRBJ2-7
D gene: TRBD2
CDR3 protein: CASSFRLAGYEQYF

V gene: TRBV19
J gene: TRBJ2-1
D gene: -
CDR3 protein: CASSVSGNSYNEQFF

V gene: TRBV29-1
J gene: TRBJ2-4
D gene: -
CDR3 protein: CSVEGRGTKNIQYF

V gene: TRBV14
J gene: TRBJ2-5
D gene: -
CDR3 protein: CASSQGFGTWPKETQYF